This record covers a single TCR beta chain. The sample comes from a study of blood T cell repertoires in COVID-19. The overall study: Specimens from acute and convalescent COVID-19 originated in the United States, Italy and Spain. PBMCs, B-cell-depleted T cells, or T cells were the source of the cDNA or gDNA that made up the material.

Germline V lookup: CDR1 SQVTM, CDR2 ANQGSEA. This CDR3 is built from 15 residues. V was shortened by 0 bases and J by 0 bases, with 10 bases between the two germline ends. Cohort allocation depended upon clinical history that participants reported. What the recovered Cohort 3 donors had was two negative PCRs, clearance, or symptom resolution. Assay: immunoSEQ multiplex PCR; the TCRdb copy retains only in-frame clones and omits some. The sample contains about 310,000 clones, around nine tenths of which appear only once. Sequenced sample: PBMCs or T cells enriched from blood (not recorded which). The J gene is TRBJ2-3, the V gene TRBV29-1; D remains ambiguous. This TCR came from a woman in her twenties or thirties who had recovered from COVID-19. The CDR3 reads CSVEDPDISTDTQYF. The CDR3 DNA follows: TGCAGCGTTGAAGATCCCGACATAAGCACAGATACGCAGTATTTT.